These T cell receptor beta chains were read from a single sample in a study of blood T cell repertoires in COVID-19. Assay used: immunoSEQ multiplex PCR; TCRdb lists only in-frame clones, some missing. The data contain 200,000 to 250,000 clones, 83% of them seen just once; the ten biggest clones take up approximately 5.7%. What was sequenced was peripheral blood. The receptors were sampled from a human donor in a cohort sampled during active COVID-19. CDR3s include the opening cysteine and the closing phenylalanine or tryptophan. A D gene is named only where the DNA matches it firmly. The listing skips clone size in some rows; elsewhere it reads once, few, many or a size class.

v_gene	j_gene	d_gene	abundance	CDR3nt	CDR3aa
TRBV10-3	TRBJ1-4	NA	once	TGTGCCATCAGTGAGTCAAGGGAGATAGGGGAAAAACTGTTTTTT	CAISESREIGEKLFF
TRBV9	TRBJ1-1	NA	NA	TGTGCCAGCAGCGTAGGGGGCAGATTGAACACTGAAGCTTTCTTT	CASSVGGRLNTEAFF
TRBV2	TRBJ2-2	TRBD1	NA	TGTGCCAGCGCCAGGACAGGGAACACCGGGGAGCTGTTTTTT	CASARTGNTGELFF
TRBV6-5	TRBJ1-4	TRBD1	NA	TGTGCCAGCAGACTGGGACAGGGAAGTGAAAAACTGTTTTTT	CASRLGQGSEKLFF
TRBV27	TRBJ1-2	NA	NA	TGTGCCAGCAGTTATTACGCGAGGGACTATGGCTACACCTTC	CASSYYARDYGYTF
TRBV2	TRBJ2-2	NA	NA	TGTGCCAGCAGTGAGCAAGGAGGGGCAACCGGGGAGCTGTTTTTT	CASSEQGGATGELFF
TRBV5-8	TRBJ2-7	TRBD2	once	TGTGCCAGCAGCGCCGGTTGGGGAGCGGGGGTGGACCCTAAACCCTACGAGCAGTACTTC	CASSAGWGAGVDPKPYEQYF
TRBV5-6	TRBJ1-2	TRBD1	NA	TGTGCCAGCAGCGGGGACAGGGGGCTCTCCTATGGCTACACCTTC	CASSGDRGLSYGYTF
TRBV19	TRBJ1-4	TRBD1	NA	TGTGCCAGTACCCCGACAGGGGGGGGCGAAAAACTGTTTTTT	CASTPTGGGEKLFF
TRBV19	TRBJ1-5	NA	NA	TGTGCCAGTAGTATAGTACGGGGCAATCAGCCCCAGCATTTT	CASSIVRGNQPQHF
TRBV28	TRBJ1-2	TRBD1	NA	TGTGCCAGCTATGGACAGGGAGACGGCTACACCTTC	CASYGQGDGYTF
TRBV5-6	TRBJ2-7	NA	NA	TGTGCCAGCAGCTTGGTTGGTAGCCGAAACTACGAGCAGTACTTC	CASSLVGSRNYEQYF
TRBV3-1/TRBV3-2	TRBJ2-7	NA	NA	TGTGCCAGCAGCCAGCTGGGCCCCTACGAGCAGTACTTC	CASSQLGPYEQYF
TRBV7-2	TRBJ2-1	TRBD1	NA	TGTGCCAGCAGCCTCCAGGGGGCTAATAACTACAATGAGCAGTTCTTC	CASSLQGANNYNEQFF
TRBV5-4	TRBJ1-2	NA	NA	TGTGCCAGCAGCTTGGTCGGGCAGGGTTACTATGGCTACACCTTC	CASSLVGQGYYGYTF
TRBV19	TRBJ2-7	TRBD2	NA	TGTGCCAGTGCCTGGACTAGCGGCTCCTACGAGCAGTACTTC	CASAWTSGSYEQYF
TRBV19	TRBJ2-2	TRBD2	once	TGTGCCAGTAGTATGGGAGGCCCGGGGGAGGGGATCTCAACCGGGGAGCTGTTTTTT	CASSMGGPGEGISTGELFF
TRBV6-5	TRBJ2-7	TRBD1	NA	TGTGCCAGCAGGGGAGCCGGGACAGCCTACGAGCAGTACTTC	CASRGAGTAYEQYF
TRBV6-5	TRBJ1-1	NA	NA	TGTGCCAGCAGTTACTCGCGGCAGGGGCTTGAAGCTTTCTTT	CASSYSRQGLEAFF
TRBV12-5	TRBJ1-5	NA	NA	TGTGCTAGTGCCCCACACGATCAGCCCCAGCATTTT	CASAPHDQPQHF
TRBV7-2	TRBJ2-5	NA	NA	TGTGCCAGCAGCACGACAGGAATACTTCAAGAGACCCAGTACTTC	CASSTTGILQETQYF
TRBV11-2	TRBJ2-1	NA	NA	TGTGCCAGCAGCGATCAGCGGAGCTACAATGAGCAGTTCTTC	CASSDQRSYNEQFF
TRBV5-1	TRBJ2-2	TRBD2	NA	TGCGCCAGCAGCCCGATAGCGGGAGGGAACACCGGGGAGCTGTTTTTT	CASSPIAGGNTGELFF
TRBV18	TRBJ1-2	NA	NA	TGTGCCAGCTCACCTTTGACTGATGGCTACACCTTC	CASSPLTDGYTF
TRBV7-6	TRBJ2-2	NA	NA	TGTGCCAGCAGCTTAGACCAAATCGGTAGCACCGGGGAGCTGTTTTTT	CASSLDQIGSTGELFF
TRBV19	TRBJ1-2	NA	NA	TGTGCCAGTACCCCCCATGAGGGAAGCTATGGCTACACCTTC	CASTPHEGSYGYTF
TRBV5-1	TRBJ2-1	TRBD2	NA	TGCGCCAGCAGCTCGACTAGCGGGAGTCCCTACAATGAGCAGTTCTTC	CASSSTSGSPYNEQFF
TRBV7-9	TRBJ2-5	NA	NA	TGTGCCAGCAGCTCAGGGGAGACCCAGTACTTC	CASSSGETQYF
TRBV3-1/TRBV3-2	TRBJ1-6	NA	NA	TGTGCCAGCAGCCAAGGGGGGAGGGATTCACCCCTCCACTTT	CASSQGGRDSPLHF
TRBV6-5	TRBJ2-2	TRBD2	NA	TGTGCCAGCAGCGGCGGGAGGGCTTTCACCGGGGAGCTGTTTTTT	CASSGGRAFTGELFF
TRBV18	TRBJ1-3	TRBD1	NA	TGTGCCAGCTCGCCCCCGGGACAGTGGAAATCTGGAAACACCATATATTTT	CASSPPGQWKSGNTIYF